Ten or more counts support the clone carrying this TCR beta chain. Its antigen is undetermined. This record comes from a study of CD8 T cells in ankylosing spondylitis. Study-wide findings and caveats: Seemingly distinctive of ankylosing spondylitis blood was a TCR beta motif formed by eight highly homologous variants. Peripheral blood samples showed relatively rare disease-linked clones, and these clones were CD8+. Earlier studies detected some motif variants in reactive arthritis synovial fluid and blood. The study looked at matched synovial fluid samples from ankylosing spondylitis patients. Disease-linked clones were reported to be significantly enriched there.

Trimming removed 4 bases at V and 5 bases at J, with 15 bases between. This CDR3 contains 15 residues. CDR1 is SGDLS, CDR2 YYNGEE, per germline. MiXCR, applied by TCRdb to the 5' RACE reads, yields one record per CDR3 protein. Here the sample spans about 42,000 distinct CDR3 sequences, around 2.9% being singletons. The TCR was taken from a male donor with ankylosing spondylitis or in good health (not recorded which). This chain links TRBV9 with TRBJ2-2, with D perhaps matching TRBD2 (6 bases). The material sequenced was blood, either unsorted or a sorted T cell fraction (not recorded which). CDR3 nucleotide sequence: TGTGCCAGCAGCCCCGGGGGAGTTGATACCGGGGAGCTGTTTTTT. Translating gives CASSPGGVDTGELFF.